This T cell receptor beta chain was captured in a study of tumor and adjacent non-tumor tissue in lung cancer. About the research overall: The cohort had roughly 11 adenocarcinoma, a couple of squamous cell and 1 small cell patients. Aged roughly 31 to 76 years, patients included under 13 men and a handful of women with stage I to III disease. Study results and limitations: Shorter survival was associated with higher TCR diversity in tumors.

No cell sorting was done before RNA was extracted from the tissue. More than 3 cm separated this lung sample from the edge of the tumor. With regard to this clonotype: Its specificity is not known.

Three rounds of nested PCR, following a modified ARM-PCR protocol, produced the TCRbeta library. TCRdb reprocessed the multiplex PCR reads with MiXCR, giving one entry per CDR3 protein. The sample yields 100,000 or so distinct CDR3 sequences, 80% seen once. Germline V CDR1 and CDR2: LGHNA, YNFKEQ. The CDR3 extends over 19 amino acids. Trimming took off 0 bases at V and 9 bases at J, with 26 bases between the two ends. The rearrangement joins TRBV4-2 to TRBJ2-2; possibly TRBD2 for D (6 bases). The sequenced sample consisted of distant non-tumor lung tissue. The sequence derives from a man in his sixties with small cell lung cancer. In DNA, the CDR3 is TGTGCCAGCAGCCAAGATAGTGTTATCGGGAGAGTAAGCACTTGGGAGCTGTTTTTT. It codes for CASSQDSVIGRVSTWELFF.